Below, 26 T cell receptor beta chains from the same sample are listed, as sequenced in a study of control samples from healthy donors and cancer patients. Method: immunoSEQ multiplex PCR; TCRdb's copy keeps in-frame clones and lacks some. The sample holds about 100,000 clones, roughly 87% seen once. Sequenced material: blood. These receptors were collected from a woman in her 50s in good health.

The chain has TRBV6-2 or TRBV6-3 and TRBJ2-1, with D possibly matching TRBD2 (6 bases). This CDR3 comprises 17 residues. Germline-derived CDR1 and CDR2 are MNHEY and SVGEGT. The V gene lost 2 bases and the J gene lost 4 bases, with 18 bases spanning the gap. CDR3 bases: TGTGCCAGCAGTTACACCCCGGGACTCCAACTTTACAATGAGCAGTTCTTC. It is translated as CASSYTPGLQLYNEQFF.

V gene TRBV9 combines with J gene TRBJ2-1, with D hard to call. Trimming took off 3 bases at V and 8 bases at J, with 9 bases between the two ends. The CDR3 consists of 12 residues. Germline-derived CDR1 and CDR2 are SGDLS and YYNGEE. CDR3 DNA sequence: TGTGCCAGCAGCGCCGCCTCCGATGAGCAGTTCTTC. Amino acid sequence: CASSAASDEQFF.

The chain employs TRBV5-6 and TRBJ2-7, with a possible D match to TRBD2 (5 bases). V dropped 4 bases and J dropped 2 bases, with 13 bases sitting between them. The CDR3 length is 14 residues. Germline assignment: CDR1 SGHDT and CDR2 YYEEEE. CDR3 region: CASSPETGTYEQYF. The CDR3 DNA follows: TGTGCCAGCAGCCCGGAAACGGGGACCTACGAGCAGTACTTC.

V is TRBV5-1 and J is TRBJ1-2; D is unclear. Looked up from germline, CDR1 is SGHRS and CDR2 is YFSETQ. Trimming cost V 1 base and J 4 bases, with 11 bases left between them. This CDR3 region has 14 residues. CDR3 amino acids: CASSLMDTVYGYTF. CDR3 DNA sequence: TGCGCCAGCAGCTTGATGGATACAGTCTATGGCTACACCTTC.

The chain joins TRBV7-9 to TRBJ2-7, with D unresolved. Germline V gene sequence: CDR1 SEHNR, CDR2 FQNEAQ (reference sequence). The CDR3 extends over 16 amino acids. Trimming cost V 2 bases and J 4 bases, with 18 bases left between them. This chain's CDR3 is CASSLFSRSLIYEQYF. The CDR3 region has the DNA TGTGCCAGCAGCTTATTTTCCAGGTCGCTAATATACGAGCAGTACTTC. The entire variable domain, with the rest obtained from reference TRBV7-9 and TRBJ2-7, is as follows: DTGVSQNPRHKITKRGQNVTFRCDPISEHNRLYWYRQTLGQGPEFLTYFQNEAQLEKSRLLSDRFSAERPKGSFSTLEIQRTEQGDSAMYLCASSLFSRSLIYEQYFGPGTRLTVT.

V is TRBV6-5 and J is TRBJ1-3, with D possibly being TRBD1 (5 bases). V lost 6 bases, J lost 3 bases, and 9 bases lay in between. The CDR3 consists of 13 residues. From germline, CDR1 is MNHEY and CDR2 SVGAGI. In DNA form, the CDR3 reads TGTGCCAGCAGCGAGGGGTTTGGAAACACCATATATTTT. Its translation is CASSEGFGNTIYF.

The chain recombines TRBV7-3 with TRBJ2-5; weak D call: TRBD2 (6 bases). Germline assignment: CDR1 SGHTA and CDR2 FQGTGA. The V end was cut by 6 bases, the J end by 5 bases, with 13 bases between. The CDR3 has 13 amino acids. CDR3 DNA: TGTGCCAGCAGTTCTACTAGCACTGAGACCCAGTACTTC. This sequence encodes CASSSTSTETQYF.

V is TRBV3-1 (or the pseudogene TRBV3-2) and J is TRBJ1-6; TRBD1 matches at 9 bases. The germline V gene has CDR1 LGHDT and CDR2 YNNKEL (reference sequence). Trimming took 4 bases from V and 7 from J; bases not matched to a gene: 5. This CDR3 spans 15 amino acids. DNA of the CDR3: TGTGCCAGCAGCCTCCGGGACAGGGTGAATTCACCCCTCCACTTT. Protein: CASSLRDRVNSPLHF.

The V and J genes are TRBV29-1 and TRBJ1-2; tentatively, D is TRBD1 (6 bases). Trimming left V 4 bases short and J 9 bases short, with 18 bases between. Per germline, CDR1 SQVTM and CDR2 ANQGSEA. The CDR3 spans 13 residues. The CDR3 region has the DNA TGCAGCGTTGTTGGGGGTCAGGGGAGTCGCTACACCTTC. As protein: CSVVGGQGSRYTF.

This chain connects TRBV3-1 (or the pseudogene TRBV3-2) to TRBJ2-3; TRBD2 aligns across 15 bases. Looked up from germline, CDR1 is LGHDT and CDR2 is YNNKEL (reference sequence). V shed 3 bases and J 1 base; nucleotides not matched to a gene: 11. CDR3 length: 20 amino acids. This CDR3 reads CASSHLGLAGGFLRTDTQYF. CDR3 DNA: TGTGCCAGCAGCCATTTGGGACTAGCGGGGGGATTTCTCCGCACAGATACGCAGTATTTT.

J is TRBJ1-2 and V is TRBV7-6; 9 nucleotides agree with TRBD1. CDR1 and CDR2 from the germline V gene are SGHVS and FNYEAQ. V was clipped by 6 bases and J by 8 bases; unmatched bases: 22. This CDR3 is 18 amino acids long. This CDR3 reads CASSPFRDREIRSKGYTF. The CDR3 DNA follows: TGTGCCAGCAGTCCCTTCCGGGACAGGGAAATTCGAAGTAAGGGCTACACCTTC.

The J gene is TRBJ2-3, the V gene TRBV11-2; TRBD2 aligns across 9 bases. The CDR3 is 16 residues long. Germline loops: CDR1 SGHAT, CDR2 FQNNGV. V dropped 2 bases and J dropped 2; count of bases not matched to a gene: 5. The CDR3 sequence is CASSLFPSGTTDTQYF. The CDR3 nucleotides are TGTGCCAGCAGCTTATTCCCTAGCGGGACCACAGATACGCAGTATTTT.

This sequence joins TRBV4-2 and TRBJ2-1, with no clear D. The CDR3 is 12 residues long. Trimming cost V 0 bases and J 9 bases, with 6 bases left between them. Per germline, CDR1 LGHNA and CDR2 YNFKEQ. As DNA, the CDR3 is TGTGCCAGCAGCCAAGAAGGACGTGAGCAGTTCTTC. Residues: CASSQEGREQFF.

The chain joins TRBV2 to TRBJ2-3; possible D gene TRBD2, 6 bases. In germline, CDR1 is SNHLY, CDR2 FYNNEI. The CDR3 is made up of 14 amino acids. Deletions cut 10 bases from V and 2 bases from J, with 16 bases between. CDR3: CATTPGLLTDTQYF. As DNA, the CDR3 is TGTGCCACAACGCCGGGACTTCTCACAGATACGCAGTATTTT.

The chain links TRBV7-8 to TRBJ2-1; 11 bases fit TRBD1. Germline trimming cut 4 bases from V and 5 bases from J; bases unmatched to any gene: 10. Germline V lookup: CDR1 SGHVS, CDR2 FQNEAQ. The CDR3 has 17 amino acids. The CDR3 nucleotides are TGTGCCAGCAGCTCTCGCACCGGGACAGGGGGTGACAATGAGCAGTTCTTC. Translated: CASSSRTGTGGDNEQFF.

This rearrangement joins TRBV4-1 to TRBJ1-1, with TRBD1 as a possible D gene (5 bases). CDR3 length equals 16 residues. Trimming stripped 1 base from V and 6 bases from J, with 18 bases between. Germline CDR1 is MGHRA and CDR2 is YSYEKL. This CDR3 is CASSQATSGIWAEAFF. The CDR3 DNA sequence: TGCGCCAGCAGCCAAGCTACGTCAGGGATTTGGGCTGAAGCTTTCTTT.

The V gene is TRBV19, the J gene TRBJ2-1; D is unresolved. V was clipped by 0 bases and J by 3 bases, with 12 bases between them. The CDR3 spans 16 residues. The germline V gene encodes CDR1 LNHDA and CDR2 SQIVND (reference sequence). In nucleotides, the CDR3 is TGTGCCAGTAGTATAGATCCCTTGCGCGGCTACAATGAGCAGTTCTTC. Protein product: CASSIDPLRGYNEQFF.

This clone showed up just once. The CDR3 spells CASSDRTGARPNTGELFF. The CDR3 DNA sequence: TGCGCCAGCAGTGACCGGACAGGCGCGCGGCCGAACACCGGGGAGCTGTTTTTT. V gene TRBV10-1 combines with J gene TRBJ2-2; 7 nucleotides match TRBD1. Per germline, CDR1 WNHNN and CDR2 SYGVQD (reference sequence). Trimming took 3 bases from V and 0 from J; bases not matched to a gene: 10. This CDR3 has 18 residues.

V gene TRBV19 combines with J gene TRBJ1-5; D may be TRBD1 (5 bases). CDR3 size: 14 residues. Germline lookup yields CDR1 LNHDA and CDR2 SQIVND (reference sequence). V lost 8 bases, J lost 2 bases, and 13 bases lay in between. The CDR3 DNA is TGTGCCAGTTCCAGGGAGGGTGGCAATCAGCCCCAGCATTTT. It encodes CASSREGGNQPQHF.

The J gene is TRBJ2-3, the V gene TRBV29-1, with 8 bases identical to TRBD1. This CDR3 is 15 amino acids long. CDR1 is SQVTM, CDR2 ANQGSEA, per germline. The ends lost 7 bases at V and 6 bases at J; junction bases unmatched: 15. The CDR3 here is CSAGQGQAPWDTQYF. The DNA for the CDR3 is TGCAGCGCGGGCCAGGGACAGGCCCCCTGGGATACGCAGTATTTT.

This chain links TRBV10-3 with TRBJ2-1; D not resolved. V gave up 0 bases and J gave up 13 bases, with 10 bases separating them. There are 12 residues in the CDR3. Germline V gene sequence: CDR1 ENHRY, CDR2 SYGVKD. CDR3 sequence reads: CAISESPTSQFF. The CDR3, as DNA: TGTGCCATCAGTGAGTCGCCGACCTCACAGTTCTTC.

The genes are TRBV3-1 (or the pseudogene TRBV3-2) and TRBJ2-5; TRBD1 might be the D (6 bases). CDR3 length: 13 amino acids. The V end was cut by 1 base, the J end by 5 bases, with 8 bases between. Germline CDR1 is LGHDT and CDR2 is YNNKEL (reference sequence). CDR3 residues: CASSQGGPETQYF. As DNA, the CDR3 is TGTGCCAGCAGCCAAGGGGGGCCGGAGACCCAGTACTTC.

This chain links TRBV25-1 with TRBJ1-2, with unresolved D. V was cut by 6 bases and J by 3 bases, with 8 bases left in between. Germline V lookup: CDR1 MGHDK, CDR2 SYGVNS. CDR3 size: 12 residues. The CDR3 here is CASRKADYGYTF. The CDR3 nucleotides are TGTGCCAGCAGAAAAGCTGACTATGGCTACACCTTC.

The gene calls are TRBV3-1 (or the pseudogene TRBV3-2) and TRBJ1-1, with TRBD1 matching 8 bases. Looked up from germline, CDR1 is LGHDT and CDR2 is YNNKEL (reference sequence). Trimming removed 0 bases from V and 10 bases from J; junction bases left unmatched: 7. This CDR3 has 14 amino acids. CDR3 region: CASSQDGGTGGAFF. The CDR3 nucleotides are TGTGCCAGCAGCCAAGATGGAGGTACAGGGGGAGCTTTCTTT.

This sequence joins TRBV4-3 and TRBJ2-7; 7 bases line up with TRBD1. Germline V gene data show CDR1 as LGHNA and CDR2 as YSLEER. The CDR3 is 14 residues long. V dropped 0 bases and J dropped 3; count of bases not matched to a gene: 2. The CDR3 sequence is CASSQDRGNYEQYV. Written as DNA, the CDR3 is TGCGCCAGCAGCCAAGACAGGGGGAACTACGAGCAGTACGTC.

The rearrangement links TRBV24-1 to TRBJ2-3; D not certain. Germline V lookup: CDR1 KGHDR, CDR2 SFDVKD. The CDR3 covers 16 residues. V lost 1 base, J lost 4 bases, and 14 bases lay in between. The CDR3 loop is CATSDFEVGVADTQYF. The CDR3 DNA reads TGTGCCACCAGTGATTTCGAGGTTGGGGTCGCAGATACGCAGTATTTT.